The following is a T cell receptor beta chain sequence with its context. Its specificity is unknown. Everyone who donated was a healthy bone marrow donor. PCR used 60 Vbeta primers and 13 Jbeta primers. TCRdb keeps only in-frame clones here, not all; method: immunoSEQ multiplex PCR. The table lists 130,000 or so clones, around three fifths of them singletons. CDR3 size: 15 residues. The germline V gene encodes CDR1 MNHNY and CDR2 SVGAGI (reference sequence). Trimming cost V 4 bases and J 2 bases; bases outside gene matches: 1. The sample originates from a study of cytomegalovirus exposure and HLA in healthy donors. Looking at the study overall: One earlier analysis, a look at some 180 million T cells, found some 110 million unique TCR beta sequences.

The study's findings and limits: Likely technical artifact: a cluster of highly shared sequence variants. An apparent linkage of common viral pathogens to several of the most significant clusters emerged in a later analysis.

This TCR derives from a woman aged 35 to 49 in good health and CMV-seropositive. The sequenced sample was PBMCs. The V call is TRBV6-6, the J call TRBJ2-1, with TRBD2 identical over 11 bases. The CDR3 loop reads CASSSSGRTYNEQFF. The CDR3 DNA follows: TGTGCCAGCAGTTCTAGCGGGAGGACCTACAATGAGCAGTTCTTC.